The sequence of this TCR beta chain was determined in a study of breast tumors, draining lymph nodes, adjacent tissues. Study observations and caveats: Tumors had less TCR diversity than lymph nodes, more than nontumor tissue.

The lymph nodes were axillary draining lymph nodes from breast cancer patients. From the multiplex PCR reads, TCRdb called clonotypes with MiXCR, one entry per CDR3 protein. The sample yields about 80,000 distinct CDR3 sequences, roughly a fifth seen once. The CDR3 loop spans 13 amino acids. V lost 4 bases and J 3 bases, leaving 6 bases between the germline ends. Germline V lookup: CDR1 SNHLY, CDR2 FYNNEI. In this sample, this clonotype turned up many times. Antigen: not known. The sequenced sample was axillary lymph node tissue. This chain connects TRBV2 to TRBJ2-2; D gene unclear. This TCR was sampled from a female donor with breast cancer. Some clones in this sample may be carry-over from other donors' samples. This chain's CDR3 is CASSVGDTGELFF. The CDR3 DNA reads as TGTGCCAGCAGTGTTGGGGACACCGGGGAGCTGTTTTTT. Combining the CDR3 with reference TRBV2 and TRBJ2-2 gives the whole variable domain EPEVTQTPSHQVTQMGQEVILRCVPISNHLYFYWYRQILGQKVEFLVSFYNNEISEKSEIFDDQFSVERPDGSNFTLKIRSTKLEDSAMYFCASSVGDTGELFFGEGSRLTVL.